Listed here is a single T cell receptor (beta chain). Its target is unknown. Those who donated were healthy bone marrow donors. This sample is drawn from a study of cytomegalovirus exposure and HLA in healthy donors. For the study at large: Earlier, some 180 million T cells were analyzed, and around 100 million unique TCR beta sequences were found among them. Overall study results and limits: Researchers reported in a later analysis that a missense DCLRE1C variant was tied to TCR beta V- and J-gene trimming.

This CDR3 is 14 amino acids long. Germline loops: CDR1 MNHEY, CDR2 SMNVEV (reference sequence). V lost 3 bases and J lost 4, with 13 bases in between. PCR employed 60 Vbeta and 13 Jbeta primers. The method was immunoSEQ multiplex PCR; TCRdb's version includes in-frame clones alone and lacks a portion of them. The table lists roughly 290,000 clones, roughly 89% of them singletons. Sample: PBMCs. The receptor comes from a young woman in good health and CMV-seronegative. The rearrangement uses TRBV27 and TRBJ2-7, with D possibly being TRBD2 (5 bases). CDR3: CASSFGGNSYEQYF. The CDR3 DNA reads TGTGCCAGCAGTTTTGGAGGAAACTCGTACGAGCAGTACTTC.